These 26 T cell receptor beta chains came from one sample sequenced in a study of shared clonotypes between healthy human individuals. This table comes from immunoSEQ multiplex PCR, and its TCRdb copy is limited to in-frame clones, with some not included. The data show about 2.3 million clones, just over 90% seen once. Sample: naive CD4+ T cells from PBMCs. The subset is: CD45RA+ positively selected. Every receptor here comes from a man between 18 and 29 years old in good health. Some clones in this sample may be carry-over from other donors' samples.

This clone appeared a single time. This chain connects TRBV7-2 to TRBJ1-3, with TRBD1 identical over 7 bases. V shed 5 bases and J 2 bases; nucleotides not matched to a gene: 6. This CDR3 comprises 15 residues. The germline gives CDR1 SGHTA, CDR2 FQGNSA. The CDR3 bases are TGTGCCAGCAGCAGAACAGGGGACACTGGAAACACCATATATTTT. The encoded protein is CASSRTGDTGNTIYF.

The CDR3 reads CASSIGPLGVLTF. CDR3 in DNA: TGTGCCAGCAGCATCGGGCCGTTGGGCGTCCTGACTTTC. The rearrangement joins TRBV5-4 to TRBJ2-6; D unclear. V lost 4 bases and J 12 bases, leaving 14 bases between the germline ends. Germline V gene lookup returns CDR1 SGHNT and CDR2 YYREEE (reference sequence). The CDR3 has 13 amino acids. Using reference TRBV5-4 and TRBJ2-6 for the parts outside the CDR3, the full variable domain is ETGVTQSPTHLIKTRGQQVTLRCSSQSGHNTVSWYQQALGQGPQFIFQYYREEENGRGNFPPRFSGLQFPNYSSELNVNALELDDSALYLCASSIGPLGVLTFGAGSRLTVL.

The chain combines TRBV20-1 with TRBJ1-2; TRBD1 might be the D (6 bases). The germline V gene has CDR1 DFQATT and CDR2 SNEGSKA (reference sequence). Trimming pared 6 bases from V and 6 bases from J, leaving 11 bases between. This CDR3 is built from 11 residues. CDR3 DNA: TGCAGTGCAGGGGGGGCGGATGGCTACACCTTC. Translation gives CSAGGADGYTF.

This rearrangement joins TRBV7-2 to TRBJ2-3, with D unresolved. There are 14 residues in the CDR3. Germline V CDR1 and CDR2: SGHTA, FQGNSA. Trimming took 5 bases from V and 0 from J, leaving 9 bases between them. The CDR3 DNA follows: TGTGCCAGCAGCCACCCCGGAAGCACAGATACGCAGTATTTT. Encoded protein: CASSHPGSTDTQYF. Complete variable domain (other parts from reference TRBV7-2 and TRBJ2-3): GAGVSQSPSNKVTEKGKDVELRCDPISGHTALYWYRQSLGQGLEFLIYFQGNSAPDKSGLPSDRFSAERTGGSVSTLTIQRTQQEDSAVYLCASSHPGSTDTQYFGPGTRLTVL.

Note on this clone: The sample has other DNA sequences that encode this CDR3 too. The chain has TRBV11-2 and TRBJ2-5; D gene unclear. The CDR3 is made up of 11 amino acids. Deletions cut 5 bases from V and 4 bases from J, with 5 bases between. Germline CDR1 SGHAT, CDR2 FQNNGV. The CDR3 reads CASSLGETQYF. Here the CDR3 DNA reads TGTGCCAGCAGCCTAGGAGAGACCCAGTACTTC.

The chain has TRBV4-1 and TRBJ2-2, with D maybe TRBD2 (5 bases). Deletions cut 0 bases from V and 6 bases from J, with 17 bases between. This CDR3 is built from 17 residues. In germline, CDR1 is MGHRA, CDR2 YSYEKL. CDR3 protein: CASSQDRTGYDAGELFF. In nucleotides, the CDR3 is TGCGCCAGCAGCCAAGATCGGACGGGATATGACGCCGGGGAGCTGTTTTTT.

V is TRBV27 and J is TRBJ2-1, with D perhaps assigned TRBD1 or TRBD2 (5 bases each). The CDR3 spans 16 residues. Germline assignment: CDR1 MNHEY and CDR2 SMNVEV (reference sequence). V was clipped by 4 bases and J by 0 bases, with 13 bases between them. The CDR3 spells CASSSSQRGSYNEQFF. The CDR3 DNA reads TGTGCCAGCAGTTCCTCCCAGAGGGGCTCCTACAATGAGCAGTTCTTC.

This chain connects TRBV7-9 to TRBJ2-5; D tentatively reads TRBD1 or TRBD2 (6 bases each). The V end was cut by 6 bases, the J end by 5 bases, with 13 bases between. The CDR3 sequence is 13 residues long. Looked up from germline, CDR1 is SEHNR and CDR2 is FQNEAQ (reference sequence). This CDR3 is CASSRGARETQYF. CDR3 coding DNA: TGTGCCAGCAGTAGGGGGGCGAGGGAGACCCAGTACTTC.

The gene calls are TRBV30 and TRBJ1-2, with unresolved D. CDR3 length: 12 residues. Germline V gene data show CDR1 as GTSNPN and CDR2 as SVGIG (reference sequence). V was pared by 0 bases and J by 8 bases, with 10 bases between. CDR3 region: CAWSVGEGGYTF. Here the CDR3 DNA reads TGTGCCTGGAGTGTAGGCGAAGGGGGCTACACCTTC.

The chain links TRBV15 to TRBJ2-1; 11 bases line up with TRBD2. V trimming: 5 bases; J trimming: 6 bases; junction bases outside the gene matches: 9. Germline V gene data show CDR1 as LNHNV and CDR2 as YYDKDF (reference sequence). The CDR3 is made up of 16 amino acids. The CDR3 sequence: CATSFGALAGGNEQFF. The CDR3 bases are TGTGCCACCAGCTTTGGGGCTCTAGCGGGAGGCAATGAGCAGTTCTTC. The whole variable domain, filled in from reference TRBV15 and TRBJ2-1, reads DAMVIQNPRYQVTQFGKPVTLSCSQTLNHNVMYWYQQKSSQAPKLLFHYYDKDFNNEADTPDNFQSRRPNTSFCFLDIRSPGLGDTAMYLCATSFGALAGGNEQFFGPGTRLTVL.

This chain joins TRBV7-2 and TRBJ2-7, with D perhaps assigned TRBD1 or TRBD2 (5 bases each). Trimming removed 2 bases at V and 2 bases at J, with 19 bases between. The germline V gene has CDR1 SGHTA and CDR2 FQGNSA. This CDR3 is built from 17 residues. CDR3 DNA sequence: TGTGCCAGCAGCTTAAGGCGCGTTTGGGACGTACCCTACGAGCAGTACTTC. It yields the protein CASSLRRVWDVPYEQYF.

The chain employs TRBV29-1 and TRBJ1-2; the D is unclear. The CDR3 covers 12 residues. The V and J ends lost 6 bases and 5 bases respectively, with 13 bases between them. Germline V gives CDR1 SQVTM, CDR2 ANQGSEA. The CDR3, as DNA: TGCAGCGTAGTGACAACCGTATATGGCTACACCTTC. Translation: CSVVTTVYGYTF. Looking up the rest from reference TRBV29-1 and TRBJ1-2 gives the full variable domain: SAVISQKPSRDICQRGTSLTIQCQVDSQVTMMFWYRQQPGQSLTLIATANQGSEATYESGFVIDKFPISRPNLTFSTLTVSNMSPEDSSIYLCSVVTTVYGYTFGSGTRLTVV.

V usage is TRBV4-3 and J usage is TRBJ1-2; 7 nucleotides match TRBD1. Trimming took 0 bases from V and 2 from J; bases not matched to a gene: 12. The CDR3 runs 18 residues. CDR1 and CDR2 (germline): LGHNA, YSLEER. DNA for the CDR3: TGCGCCAGCAGCCAAGATCTGGGGGGGGACAGATCGAACTATGGCTACACCTTC. This translates into CASSQDLGGDRSNYGYTF.

Points on this clone: The identical CDR3 is also encoded by other nucleotide sequences in the sample. V gene TRBV2 combines with J gene TRBJ2-5; 10 bases are shared with TRBD1. J was trimmed by 2 bases and V by 6 bases; bases with no gene match: 6. Germline V gene lookup returns CDR1 SNHLY and CDR2 FYNNEI. This CDR3 spans 15 amino acids. The CDR3 nucleotides are TGTGCCAGCAGAGGAGGACAGGGGGGTCAAGAGACCCAGTACTTC. Its translation: CASRGGQGGQETQYF.

The chain joins TRBV7-9 to TRBJ2-7; D uncertain. Germline V gene lookup returns CDR1 SEHNR and CDR2 FQNEAQ (reference sequence). V lost 7 bases and J lost 2, with 12 bases in between. The CDR3 runs 13 residues. CDR3: CASTLIGPYEQYF. In nucleotides, the CDR3 is TGTGCCAGCACCCTAATCGGGCCCTACGAGCAGTACTTC.

The chain joins TRBV27 to TRBJ2-7, with a possible D match to TRBD2 (5 bases). There are 15 residues in the CDR3. CDR1 is MNHEY and CDR2 is SMNVEV in the germline V gene (reference sequence). V was pared by 2 bases and J by 2 bases, with 13 bases between. CDR3 in amino acids: CASSLTAGAAYEQYF. The CDR3 bases are TGTGCCAGCAGTTTAACGGCGGGTGCAGCCTACGAGCAGTACTTC.

This clone was recorded once. The chain joins TRBV7-2 to TRBJ2-3, with D perhaps matching TRBD1 or TRBD2 (6 bases each). CDR3 length equals 14 residues. V was shortened by 5 bases and J by 4 bases, with 13 bases between the two germline ends. Germline CDR1 and CDR2: SGHTA and FQGNSA. CDR3 loop: CASSRTGGPDTQYF. DNA of the CDR3: TGTGCCAGCAGCCGGACCGGGGGCCCAGATACGCAGTATTTT.

This clone was recorded once. CDR3 nucleotides: TGTGCCAGCAAGCGGGACAGGAAGACCTACGAGCAGTACTTC. Its protein product is CASKRDRKTYEQYF. The rearrangement links TRBV6-5 to TRBJ2-7; D may be TRBD1 (8 bases). This CDR3 spans 14 amino acids. Germline assignment: CDR1 MNHEY and CDR2 SVGAGI. V lost 7 bases and J lost 2, with 15 bases in between.

CDR3 in DNA: TGTGCCACCAGCAGGGGAAGGATGTCCTACACTGAAGCTTTCTTT. Translated: CATSRGRMSYTEAFF. The chain recombines TRBV15 with TRBJ1-1; no clear D gene. The CDR3 extends over 15 amino acids. CDR1 LNHNV and CDR2 YYDKDF come from the germline V gene (reference sequence). The V and J ends lost 3 bases and 3 bases respectively, with 14 bases between them. The whole variable domain, remainder taken from reference TRBV15 and TRBJ1-1, is DAMVIQNPRYQVTQFGKPVTLSCSQTLNHNVMYWYQQKSSQAPKLLFHYYDKDFNNEADTPDNFQSRRPNTSFCFLDIRSPGLGDTAMYLCATSRGRMSYTEAFFGQGTRLTVV.

This chain links TRBV14 with TRBJ2-7; perhaps TRBD2 as D (5 bases). Germline CDR1 SGHDN, CDR2 FVKESK. Trimming removed 1 base at V and 4 bases at J, with 14 bases between. The CDR3 is 15 residues long. CDR3 nucleotides: TGTGCCAGCAGCCAAGGATATCCGGGGTTGTACGAGCAGTACTTC. Amino acid sequence: CASSQGYPGLYEQYF.

Concerning this clone: Other DNA sequences in the sample encode the same CDR3. The chain combines TRBV4-1 with TRBJ2-2, with 7 nucleotides matching TRBD1. The trim removed 1 base at V and 3 bases at J, leaving 2 bases unmatched. Germline V gene sequence: CDR1 MGHRA, CDR2 YSYEKL. This CDR3 is 15 amino acids long. CDR3 residues: CASSQGQGDTGELFF. CDR3 nucleotide sequence: TGCGCCAGCAGCCAAGGACAGGGAGACACCGGGGAGCTGTTTTTT.

CDR3 nucleotide sequence: TGTGCCTGGAGTGTTGGAGGGACATCCGGAAACACCATATATTTT. This sequence encodes CAWSVGGTSGNTIYF. V gene TRBV30 combines with J gene TRBJ1-3; D perhaps matches TRBD1 (6 bases). V was shortened by 0 bases and J by 4 bases, with 13 bases between the two germline ends. Germline V gene data show CDR1 as GTSNPN and CDR2 as SVGIG (reference sequence). CDR3 length equals 15 residues.

This chain joins TRBV11-2 and TRBJ1-4; D is possibly TRBD1 (6 bases). This CDR3 is built from 15 residues. The germline V gene has CDR1 SGHAT and CDR2 FQNNGV. V was pared by 5 bases and J by 8 bases, with 18 bases between. In DNA form, the CDR3 reads TGTGCCAGCAGCCCCCCTGGGCGGGGGCGGGAAAAACTGTTTTTT. It translates to CASSPPGRGREKLFF.

On this clone itself: Different DNA sequences within this sample yield the same CDR3. The chain carries TRBV7-9 and TRBJ1-1; D might be TRBD1 (5 bases). Germline V gene data show CDR1 as SEHNR and CDR2 as FQNEAQ (reference sequence). CDR3 length: 13 residues. V lost 2 bases to trimming and J lost 3 bases, with 7 bases between them. The CDR3 coding sequence is TGTGCCAGCAGCTTACAGGGAGACACTGAAGCTTTCTTT. Amino acids: CASSLQGDTEAFF.

CDR3 nucleotides: TGTGCCATCAGGGGAGGGGGAGAGAATGAAAAACTGTTTTTT. Translation gives CAIRGGGENEKLFF. The chain uses TRBV10-3 and TRBJ1-4; a possible D gene is TRBD1 (6 bases). CDR1 is ENHRY and CDR2 is SYGVKD in the germline V gene. The V gene lost 6 bases and the J gene lost 5 bases, with 13 bases spanning the gap. The CDR3 is 14 residues long.

J is TRBJ2-1 and V is TRBV28, with 7 positions matching TRBD2. V lost 11 bases and J lost 6; bases outside the gene matches: 13. This CDR3 contains 14 residues. Germline V lookup: CDR1 MDHEN, CDR2 SYDVKM. The CDR3 reads CASPRAGETNEQFF. CDR3 nucleotides: TGTGCCTCGCCGAGGGCGGGAGAAACCAATGAGCAGTTCTTC.